In its sample, the clone carrying this TCR beta chain was seen a few times. The target antigen is unknown. The entry originates in a study of vaccination and CD4 T cells after COVID-19. The wider study: Convalescent donors were composed of six males and four females, of whom two were Hispanic. Control cultures received a CEFX pool, an HIV-1 Nef pool, or no peptide. The stimulus for the cells was overlapping spike peptides derived from SARS-CoV-2, HCoV-NL63, HCoV-OC43 and HCoV-229E.

The Oncomine TCR Beta short-read assay was applied to DNA of cultured CD4+ T cells. From CD4+ T cells that had been cultured, genomic DNA was extracted. TCRdb passed the PCR reads through MiXCR, listing each CDR3 protein once. The table has over 9,000 distinct CDR3 sequences, approximately 20% seen once; the top ten hold 10% to 15%. Treatment given: approximately nine-day PBMC culture with coronavirus spike peptide pools or control peptides (ViraFEST assay). Germline V CDR1 and CDR2: GTSNPN, SVGIG (reference sequence). The V end was cut by 3 bases, the J end by 9 bases, with 12 bases between. CDR3 length: 12 residues.

The receptor was isolated from a human donor who had recovered from COVID-19. This sequence joins TRBV30 and TRBJ2-1, with D maybe TRBD2 (6 bases). The material was CD4+ T cells from blood, cultured in vitro, obtained after SARS-CoV-2 vaccination. The CDR3: CAWRTRAVEQFF. DNA of the CDR3: TGTGCCTGGAGGACTAGAGCGGTTGAGCAGTTCTTC.